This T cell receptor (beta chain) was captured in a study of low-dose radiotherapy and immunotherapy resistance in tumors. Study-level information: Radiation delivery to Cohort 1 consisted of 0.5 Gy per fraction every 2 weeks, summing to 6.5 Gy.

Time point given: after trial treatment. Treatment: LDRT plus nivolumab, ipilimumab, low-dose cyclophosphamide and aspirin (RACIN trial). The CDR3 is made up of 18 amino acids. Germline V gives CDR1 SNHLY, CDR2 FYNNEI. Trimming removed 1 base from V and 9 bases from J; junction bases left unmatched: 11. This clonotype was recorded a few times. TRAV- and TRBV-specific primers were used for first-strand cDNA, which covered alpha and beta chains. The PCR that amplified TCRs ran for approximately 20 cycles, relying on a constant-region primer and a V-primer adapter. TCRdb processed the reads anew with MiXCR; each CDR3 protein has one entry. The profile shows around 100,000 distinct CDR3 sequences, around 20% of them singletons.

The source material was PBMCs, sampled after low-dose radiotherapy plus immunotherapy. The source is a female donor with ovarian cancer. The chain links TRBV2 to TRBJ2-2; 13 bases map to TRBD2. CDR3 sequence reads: CASSEVRGTSGRARELFF. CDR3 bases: TGTGCCAGCAGTGAAGTACGGGGAACTAGCGGGAGGGCCCGGGAGCTGTTTTTT. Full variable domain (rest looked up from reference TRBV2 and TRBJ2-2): EPEVTQTPSHQVTQMGQEVILRCVPISNHLYFYWYRQILGQKVEFLVSFYNNEISEKSEIFDDQFSVERPDGSNFTLKIRSTKLEDSAMYFCASSEVRGTSGRARELFFGEGSRLTVL.